This T cell receptor (beta chain) was documented in a study of shared clonotypes between healthy human individuals. Study-wide points: A handful of donors showed sharing of approximately 5% of naive CD4 clonotypes.

The repertoire was sequenced with immunoSEQ multiplex PCR; TCRdb's copy has only in-frame clones and lacks some. Of under 2,500,000 clones in the sample, approximately 95% were seen once. Details on this clone: Its target is not known.

The ends were cut back, 5 bases at V and 0 bases at J, with 8 bases in the middle. From germline, CDR1 is LNHDA and CDR2 SQIVND (reference sequence). CDR3 length: 14 residues. Sequencing was done on a sample of naive CD4+ T cells sorted from blood. Sample subset: CD45RA+ positively selected. This clonotype was obtained from a man younger than 35 in good health. The chain uses TRBV19 and TRBJ1-5, with a tentative D call TRBD1 (5 bases). As DNA, the CDR3 is TGTGCCAGTAGTCAACAGGATAGCAATCAGCCCCAGCATTTT. Translated, it gives CASSQQDSNQPQHF.